The next 28 T cell receptor beta chains were all read from a single sample in a study of shared clonotypes between healthy human individuals. TCRdb's table, derived via immunoSEQ multiplex PCR, lists solely in-frame clones and lacks some. The sample yields some 530,000 clones, approximately 81% seen once. Sequences were obtained from PBMCs. These receptors originate from a woman aged 40 to 49 in good health. Some clones in this sample may be carry-over from other donors' samples.

Note on this clone: A far larger clone is one nucleotide away, so this likely arose from a read error. The sample has other DNA sequences that encode this CDR3 too. This CDR3 is CASSRTGRETQYF. The DNA of the CDR3 is TGTGCTAGTAGTCGCACAGGGCGGGAGACCCAGTACTTC. This rearrangement joins TRBV19 to TRBJ2-5; D is perhaps TRBD1 (6 bases). Germline CDR1 LNHDA, CDR2 SQIVND (reference sequence). This CDR3 is 13 amino acids long.

This clone was counted between two and nine times. The chain couples TRBV27 to TRBJ2-5; possibly TRBD2 for D (5 bases). With the DNA end fitting TRBJ2-7 better, the J assignment may be wrong. Germline CDR1 MNHEY, CDR2 SMNVEV (reference sequence). The CDR3 spans 15 residues. Here the CDR3 DNA reads TGTGCCAGCAGCCCCCGGGGAAGAATCAACTACGAGCAGTACTTC. It encodes CASSPRGRINYEQYF.

The V call is TRBV19, the J call TRBJ1-1; 9 nucleotides line up with TRBD1. Germline trimming cut 5 bases from V and 6 bases from J; bases unmatched to any gene: 16. The CDR3 is made up of 17 amino acids. Germline values: CDR1 LNHDA, CDR2 SQIVND (reference sequence). CDR3 DNA: TGTGCCAGTAGTGCGGGACAGGGATTTGTTACGGTGGCTGAAGCTTTCTTT. As protein: CASSAGQGFVTVAEAFF.

This chain's CDR3 is CASSPIAGVAKNIQYF. The CDR3 nucleotides read TGTGCCAGCTCACCAATAGCGGGAGTAGCCAAAAACATTCAGTACTTC. The V call is TRBV18, the J call TRBJ2-4; 9 bases match TRBD2. The CDR3 runs 16 residues. Per the germline V gene, CDR1 is KGHSH and CDR2 is LQKENI. V gave up 2 bases and J gave up 0 bases; unmatched junction bases: 2. Drawing the rest from reference TRBV18 and TRBJ2-4, the complete variable domain is NAGVMQNPRHLVRRRGQEARLRCSPMKGHSHVYWYRQLPEEGLKFMVYLQKENIIDESGMPKERFSAEFPKEGPSILRIQQVVRGDSAAYFCASSPIAGVAKNIQYFGAGTRLSVL.

On this clone: A much bigger clone sits one base away, suggesting this may be a read error. The same CDR3 is also encoded by other DNA sequences in this sample. This chain uses TRBV15 with TRBJ2-2, with D unclear. The CDR3 runs to 15 residues. From germline, CDR1 is LNHNV and CDR2 YYDKDF (reference sequence). CDR3 sequence reads: CATSRDSPQAGELFF. In DNA, the CDR3 is TGTGCCACTAGCAGAGATTCTCCCCAGGCCGGGGAGCTGTTTTTT. The full variable domain, in which reference TRBV15 and TRBJ2-2 provide the parts outside the CDR3, is DAMVIQNPRYQVTQFGKPVTLSCSQTLNHNVMYWYQQKSSQAPKLLFHYYDKDFNNEADTPDNFQSRRPNTSFCFLDIRSPGLGDTAMYLCATSRDSPQAGELFFGEGSRLTVL.

This clone was found many times. The sample contains more than one DNA sequence encoding this CDR3. The V call is TRBV7-2, the J call TRBJ1-6, with D hard to call. The CDR3 has 13 residues. CDR1 and CDR2 from the germline V gene are SGHTA and FQGNSA. V lost 1 base, J lost 10 bases, and 8 bases lay in between. The CDR3 here is CASSLGGSSPLHF. CDR3 bases: TGTGCCAGCAGCTTAGGAGGCAGCTCACCCCTCCACTTT.

About this clone: A far larger clone lies a single base away; this is likely a read error. This sample includes further DNA sequences coding for the same CDR3. The chain is built from TRBV11-2 and TRBJ2-2, with 11 bases aligning to TRBD2. Germline CDR1 is SGHAT and CDR2 is FQNNGV. The CDR3 is made up of 19 amino acids. V lost 5 bases, J lost 3 bases, and 14 bases stayed unmatched. CDR3 sequence: CASSPRTSGSLWYTGELFF. The CDR3 DNA reads as TGTGCCAGCAGCCCACGTACTAGCGGGAGTCTGTGGTACACCGGGGAGCTGTTTTTT.

The chain uses TRBV4-3 and TRBJ2-3; 8 bases fit TRBD2. CDR3 size: 18 residues. V lost 1 base, J lost 3 bases, and 12 bases stayed unmatched. The germline CDR1 and CDR2 sequences are LGHNA and YSLEER. The CDR3 DNA reads TGCGCCAGCAGCCAAGCTGCCTCGACTAGCGATTTGACAGATACGCAGTATTTT. Its protein is CASSQAASTSDLTDTQYF.

The V call is TRBV27, the J call TRBJ2-1; D is unresolved. Germline lookup yields CDR1 MNHEY and CDR2 SMNVEV (reference sequence). The CDR3 totals 9 residues. V was pared by 7 bases and J by 10 bases, with 5 bases between. This CDR3 reads CASTQEQFF. CDR3 sequence (DNA): TGTGCCAGCACCCAGGAGCAGTTCTTC.

In the case of this clone: A much larger clonotype is one base distant, so this may be a read error. The gene calls are TRBV5-1 and TRBJ2-1, with 9 bases that match TRBD2. The CDR3 sequence is 17 residues long. Germline V gene data show CDR1 as SGHRS and CDR2 as YFSETQ. Trimming cost V 1 base and J 2 bases; bases outside gene matches: 7. This chain's CDR3 is CASSLYGAGGPYNEQFF. As DNA, the CDR3 is TGCGCCAGCAGCTTGTACGGTGCGGGAGGGCCCTACAATGAGCAGTTCTTC.

This rearrangement joins TRBV10-3 to TRBJ1-5; TRBD1 is a possible D gene (6 bases). Trimming shortened V by 4 bases and J by 4 bases, and 11 bases separated the two germline ends. The CDR3 covers 14 residues. The germline gives CDR1 ENHRY, CDR2 SYGVKD. The CDR3 DNA reads as TGTGCCATCAGTGGGGGGCAGGAAAATCAGCCCCAGCATTTT. The encoded protein is CAISGGQENQPQHF.

Written as DNA, the CDR3 is TGCGCCAGCAGCTTGGAGCCAGGGACCTCCGGGGAGCTGTTTTTT. Its protein product is CASSLEPGTSGELFF. The chain couples TRBV5-1 to TRBJ2-2; the D gene could be TRBD1 or TRBD2 (5 bases each). The CDR3 length is 15 residues. V lost 0 bases to trimming and J lost 6 bases, with 12 bases between them. The V gene's germline CDR1 is SGHRS and CDR2 YFSETQ.

This chain uses TRBV6-5 with TRBJ1-1; D is perhaps TRBD1 (6 bases). Trimming cost V 1 base and J 2 bases, with 11 bases left between them. CDR3 length: 15 residues. The germline V gene encodes CDR1 MNHEY and CDR2 SVGAGI. CDR3 sequence reads: CASSYFLGANTEAFF. CDR3 in DNA: TGTGCCAGCAGTTACTTTTTGGGGGCAAACACTGAAGCTTTCTTT.

This clone was seen once. V is TRBV4-1 and J is TRBJ2-7, with 10 bases identical to TRBD2. Unmatched junction bases numbered 8, after V lost 0 bases and J lost 3 bases. The CDR3 covers 17 residues. Germline CDR1 MGHRA, CDR2 YSYEKL. The CDR3 sequence is CASSQDPLLAGDYEQYF. In nucleotides, the CDR3 is TGCGCCAGCAGCCAAGATCCCCTTCTAGCGGGAGACTACGAGCAGTACTTC.

The rearrangement links TRBV27 to TRBJ2-7; 13 nucleotides line up with TRBD2. The CDR3 is made up of 15 amino acids. Trimming cost V 3 bases and J 4 bases; bases outside gene matches: 3. Germline V gene lookup returns CDR1 MNHEY and CDR2 SMNVEV (reference sequence). CDR3: CASSFGLAGVYEQYF. The DNA for the CDR3 is TGTGCCAGCAGTTTCGGACTAGCGGGAGTATACGAGCAGTACTTC.

This clone was seen a single time. The chain joins TRBV28 to TRBJ1-1; a weak D match, TRBD1 (6 bases). CDR1 is MDHEN, CDR2 SYDVKM, per germline. Trimming left V 3 bases short and J 1 base short, with 12 bases between. This CDR3 has 15 residues. Here the CDR3 DNA reads TGTGCCAGCAGTTTTTACGGGGGCGCGAACACTGAAGCTTTCTTT. Protein sequence: CASSFYGGANTEAFF.

This clone was seen a single time. V gene TRBV18 combines with J gene TRBJ2-1, with D tentatively TRBD2 (5 bases). The CDR3 covers 15 residues. Germline V gives CDR1 KGHSH, CDR2 LQKENI. The V end lost 3 bases, the J end lost 7 bases, and 16 bases lay between the germline ends. CDR3 protein: CASSPLGSPQNEQFF. The CDR3 DNA follows: TGTGCCAGCTCACCGCTAGGGAGCCCGCAGAATGAGCAGTTCTTC.

The chain links TRBV28 to TRBJ2-7; D remains unclear. Germline CDR1 reads MDHEN; CDR2 reads SYDVKM. Trimming pared 2 bases from V and 5 bases from J, leaving 7 bases between. The CDR3 extends over 12 amino acids. The CDR3: CASSLLEHEQYF. DNA of the CDR3: TGTGCCAGCAGTTTACTAGAACACGAGCAGTACTTC. The full variable domain, in which reference TRBV28 and TRBJ2-7 provide the parts outside the CDR3, is DVKVTQSSRYLVKRTGEKVFLECVQDMDHENMFWYRQDPGLGLRLIYFSYDVKMKEKGDIPEGYSVSREKKERFSLILESASTNQTSMYLCASSLLEHEQYFGPGTRLTVT.

A word on this clone: Without the conserved terminal phenylalanine or tryptophan, this CDR3 likely stems from a read error. The same CDR3 can be traced to other DNA sequences in this sample. The chain carries TRBV9 and TRBJ1-2; D is perhaps TRBD1 (5 bases). Germline CDR1 is SGDLS and CDR2 is YYNGEE. The CDR3 covers 13 residues. This CDR3 reads CASSRGGNYGYTL. The CDR3 nucleotides read TGTGCCAGCAGTAGGGGAGGAAACTATGGTTACACCCTC.

The gene calls are TRBV4-2 and TRBJ2-2; D unresolved. Per the germline V gene, CDR1 is LGHNA and CDR2 is YNFKEQ. Trimming took off 4 bases at V and 6 bases at J, with 12 bases between the two ends. There are 14 residues in the CDR3. CDR3 nucleotide sequence: TGTGCCAGCAGCCTAGACCCCCGCGCCGGGGAGCTGTTTTTT. As protein: CASSLDPRAGELFF.

The rearrangement uses TRBV18 and TRBJ2-7; the match to TRBD1 covers 7 bases. CDR1 and CDR2 from the germline V gene are KGHSH and LQKENI. The CDR3 consists of 15 residues. V lost 5 bases to trimming and J lost 2 bases; unmatched junction nucleotides: 9. In DNA, the CDR3 is TGTGCCAGCTCAGCTGACAGGGTAGCGACCTACGAGCAGTACTTC. Translated, it gives CASSADRVATYEQYF.

This chain links TRBV2 with TRBJ2-2; tentatively, D is TRBD1 or TRBD2 (5 bases each). The CDR3 sequence is 14 residues long. The germline V gene encodes CDR1 SNHLY and CDR2 FYNNEI. The V and J ends lost 8 bases and 2 bases respectively, with 12 bases between them. CDR3 coding DNA: TGTGCCAGCGGGGACGGACTTAACACCGGGGAGCTGTTTTTT. This sequence encodes CASGDGLNTGELFF.

V and J are TRBV2 and TRBJ2-5; perhaps TRBD2 as D (7 bases). The V end was cut by 0 bases, the J end by 4 bases, with 21 bases between. The CDR3 is 18 residues long. Germline V gives CDR1 SNHLY, CDR2 FYNNEI. The CDR3 DNA reads as TGTGCCAGCAGTGAAGCGAGTCGTCTCAGGGGAGGGGGAGAGACCCAGTACTTC. Its protein product is CASSEASRLRGGGETQYF.

This chain joins TRBV4-3 and TRBJ2-7; D is possibly TRBD2 (7 bases). Between the trimmed V and J ends, which lost 0 bases and 2 bases, there was a span of 20 bases. Germline V gene data show CDR1 as LGHNA and CDR2 as YSLEER. The CDR3 has 18 amino acids. CDR3 in DNA: TGCGCCAGCAGCCAAGATCTCGGGGGGCGAACCAAGCCCTACGAGCAGTACTTC. Translating it yields CASSQDLGGRTKPYEQYF.

This chain joins TRBV7-2 and TRBJ2-1; TRBD2 aligns across 16 bases. CDR1 and CDR2 (germline): SGHTA, FQGNSA. V shed 5 bases and J 10 bases; nucleotides not matched to a gene: 14. CDR3 length equals 18 residues. CDR3 sequence: CASSAPGLAGGEGKEQFF. DNA of the CDR3: TGTGCCAGCAGCGCTCCGGGACTAGCGGGAGGGGAGGGAAAGGAGCAGTTCTTC.

This sequence joins TRBV6-5 and TRBJ2-3; unclear D gene. The CDR3 runs 14 residues. Germline lookup yields CDR1 MNHEY and CDR2 SVGAGI. Trimming left V 5 bases short and J 6 bases short, with 15 bases between. The CDR3, as DNA: TGTGCCAGCAGTCCCTTTATGGGTCGGGATACGCAGTATTTT. Its translation: CASSPFMGRDTQYF.

This clone was recorded a few times. The chain links TRBV9 to TRBJ1-1; 7 nucleotides align to TRBD1. Per the germline V gene, CDR1 is SGDLS and CDR2 is YYNGEE. With V trimmed by 3 bases and J by 5 bases, 10 bases remained unmatched. This CDR3 spans 15 amino acids. CDR3 sequence: CASSATGVVSTEAFF. CDR3 nucleotide sequence: TGTGCCAGCAGCGCCACAGGGGTTGTCTCTACTGAAGCTTTCTTT.

Points on this clone: A single base is all that separates this from a far larger clone, so a read error is likely. The chain uses TRBV4-2 and TRBJ2-4, with TRBD1 identical over 10 bases. The V segment lost 7 bases and the J segment 9 bases; nucleotides outside the gene matches: 12. The CDR3 spans 15 residues. Germline V gene data show CDR1 as LGHNA and CDR2 as YNFKEQ. The CDR3 sequence: CASNLPWDRGPIQYF. The CDR3 nucleotides read TGTGCCAGCAACTTACCCTGGGACAGGGGACCCATTCAGTACTTC.